Listed below are T cell receptor beta chains from one sample, sequenced in a study of CD8 T cells in ankylosing spondylitis. Each CDR3 protein gets one entry after TCRdb re-called the 5' RACE reads with MiXCR. This sample has about 160,000 distinct CDR3 sequences; 9.5% to 10% occur once, and the top ten carry approximately 16%. Specimen: blood, either unsorted or a sorted T cell fraction (not recorded which). The receptors originated from a female donor with ankylosing spondylitis or in good health (not recorded which). Each CDR3 is given with its conserved first and last residue. A D gene is named only where the DNA matches it firmly. Size is stated for part of the rows, as once, few or many counts, or as a class when the clone is expanded.

d_call	v_call	j_call	clone_size	cdr3_nt	cdr3_aa
-	TRBV10-3	TRBJ1-1	few	TGTGCCATCAGTGAACAGGGATTCTCTGAAGCTTTCTTT	CAISEQGFSEAFF
-	TRBV12-3/TRBV12-4	TRBJ1-6	few	TGTGCCAGCAGTTTAGGCAGCCCCAATTCACCCCTCCACTTT	CASSLGSPNSPLHF
-	TRBV7-9	TRBJ2-3	-	TGTGCCAGCAGCTTTTCTGAGGAGGCTCCCCAGTGG	CASSFSEEAPQW
-	TRBV25-1	TRBJ1-1	few	TGTGCCAGCAGTAACCGAGGGAACACTGAAGCTTTCTTT	CASSNRGNTEAFF
TRBD2	TRBV9	TRBJ2-3	few	TGTGCCAGCAGCGTAGTGCGGGAGGGCCGTTGGACAGATACGCAGTATTTT	CASSVVREGRWTDTQYF
-	TRBV27	TRBJ2-3	many	TGTGCCAGCAGTTCCTTGGGTGGCACAGATACGCAGTATTTT	CASSSLGGTDTQYF
TRBD2	TRBV5-6	TRBJ2-7	few	TGTGCCAGCAGCGCTCGGACTAGCGGGACCATCAGCTCCTACGAGCAGTACTTC	CASSARTSGTISSYEQYF
TRBD2	TRBV4-2	TRBJ2-3	few	TGTGCCAGCAGCCAAGGAAGTTTAACTAGCGGGACCGATTCAGATACGCAGTATTTT	CASSQGSLTSGTDSDTQYF
-	TRBV29-1	TRBJ1-1	-	TGCAGCGGGACCGGGATGAACACTGAAGCTTTCTTT	CSGTGMNTEAFF
TRBD2	TRBV9	TRBJ2-2	-	TGTGCCAGCAGCTTGCGGGGGGGGGAGCTGTTTTTT	CASSLRGGELFF
-	TRBV9	TRBJ1-3	few	TGTGCCAGCAGCGGTGGGGGTAGTACAACTGGAAACACCATATATTTT	CASSGGGSTTGNTIYF
-	TRBV7-9	TRBJ2-5	few	TGTGCCAGCTTCCGGACTCCCGGAGAGACCCAGTACTTC	CASFRTPGETQYF
-	TRBV13	TRBJ2-1	-	TGTGCCAGCAGCCCACGTGGTGCGGGTGGGGATGAGCAGTTCTTC	CASSPRGAGGDEQFF
TRBD1	TRBV7-9	TRBJ2-7	-	TGTGCCAGCAGCTCGACAGGGGCCTCCTACGAGCAGTACTTC	CASSSTGASYEQYF
-	TRBV7-6	TRBJ2-1	many	TGTGCCAGCAGCTTAGCCATGTCATTTAGGAGCAATGAGCAGTTCTTC	CASSLAMSFRSNEQFF
TRBD1	TRBV20-1	TRBJ2-7	many	TGCAGTGCTAGAGCACCCGGGACAGGGGTCTACGAGCAGTACTTC	CSARAPGTGVYEQYF
TRBD2	TRBV20-1	TRBJ2-1	few	TGCAGTGCTAAAGCGGGAGGGCCAGGCAATGAGCAGTTCTTC	CSAKAGGPGNEQFF
TRBD2	TRBV4-2	TRBJ2-2	few	TGTGCCAGCAGCCATGGGGGAGGGCCCCCCGGGGAGCTGTTTTTT	CASSHGGGPPGELFF
TRBD2	TRBV9	TRBJ2-7	-	TGTGCCAGCAGCCCTACTAGCGGGAGGACATTCGAGCAGTACTTC	CASSPTSGRTFEQYF
-	TRBV12-3/TRBV12-4	TRBJ2-7	-	TGTGCCAGCGGGCAGGGCCCGGGACGACGCTACGAGCAGTACTTC	CASGQGPGRRYEQYF
-	TRBV3-1	TRBJ2-3	-	TGTGCCAGCAGCCAAGATCTCCAGACAGGTCCCCTCACAGATACGCAGTATTTT	CASSQDLQTGPLTDTQYF
-	TRBV12-3/TRBV12-4	TRBJ1-2	-	TGTGCCAGCCTACCGGACGGCGCAAACTATGGCTACACCTTC	CASLPDGANYGYTF
TRBD2	TRBV4-3	TRBJ2-1	-	TGCGCCAGCAGCCAAGCCACTAGCGGGTTAAATGAGCAGTTCTTC	CASSQATSGLNEQFF
TRBD2	TRBV10-3	TRBJ2-1	few	TGTGCCATCAGGGGGACTATCCAGAGCTCCTACAATGAGCAGTTCTTC	CAIRGTIQSSYNEQFF
-	TRBV28	TRBJ1-1	few	TGTGCCAGCAGTCCCCTGGGGAGGCGATTTGAAGCTTTCTTT	CASSPLGRRFEAFF
-	TRBV9	TRBJ1-1	few	TGTGCCAGCAGCGACCCGAGGGTAGGCACTGAAGCTTTCTTT	CASSDPRVGTEAFF
TRBD2	TRBV12-3/TRBV12-4	TRBJ2-1	-	TGTGCCAGCCGGACTAGCGGGTCCTACAATGAGCAGTTCTTC	CASRTSGSYNEQFF
TRBD2	TRBV29-1	TRBJ2-3	-	TGCAGCGTTTGTAGCGGGAGAGGCACAGATACGCAGTATTTT	CSVCSGRGTDTQYF
-	TRBV12-3/TRBV12-4	TRBJ1-5	-	TGTGCCAGCAGCCGCGGGACCCTTAGCAATCAGCCCCAGCATTTT	CASSRGTLSNQPQHF
-	TRBV6-2/TRBV6-3	TRBJ1-5	-	TGTGCCAGCAGTATGCCCAGCGGGGGCAATCAGCCCCAGCATTTT	CASSMPSGGNQPQHF
-	TRBV5-5	TRBJ1-1	few	TGTGCCAGCAGCCTCCATTCCAAAGGCGCCGCTGAAGCTTTCTTT	CASSLHSKGAAEAFF
-	TRBV27	TRBJ2-7	-	TGTGCCAGCAGCCCTCTGGACGGTCCCTACGAGCAGTACTTC	CASSPLDGPYEQYF